The 22 T cell receptor beta chains reported below all come from one sample, sequenced in a study of cytomegalovirus exposure and HLA in healthy donors. The table came from immunoSEQ multiplex PCR; TCRdb's copy has only in-frame clones and leaves some out. This sample has about 160,000 clones, with roughly nine tenths found just once. The sequenced sample was PBMCs. These receptors all come from a man aged 18 to 29 in good health and CMV-seropositive.

V gene TRBV6-4 combines with J gene TRBJ2-2; the match to TRBD2 covers 8 bases. Germline assignment: CDR1 MRHNA and CDR2 SNTAGT. This CDR3 has 18 amino acids. V lost 4 bases and J lost 3; bases outside the gene matches: 13. The CDR3 region has the DNA TGTGCCAGCAGTGTCCCCCCGGAGACTAGCGAAGACACCGGGGAGCTGTTTTTT. As protein: CASSVPPETSEDTGELFF.

The CDR3 loop is CASSVLGGVETQYF. CDR3 bases: TGTGCCAGCAGTGTGTTGGGGGGAGTAGAGACCCAGTACTTC. This rearrangement joins TRBV5-4 to TRBJ2-5; D might be TRBD2 (6 bases). This CDR3 has 14 residues. The V and J ends lost 5 bases and 4 bases respectively, with 15 bases between them. Germline CDR1 is SGHNT and CDR2 is YYREEE (reference sequence).

This chain uses TRBV5-1 with TRBJ1-1, with TRBD1 matching 8 bases. CDR3 length: 14 residues. V shed 4 bases and J 6 bases; nucleotides not matched to a gene: 8. Germline CDR1 is SGHRS and CDR2 is YFSETQ. In DNA form, the CDR3 reads TGCGCCAGCAGCACTCGGACAGGGAATCCTGAAGCTTTCTTT. This codes for CASSTRTGNPEAFF.

Comments on this clone: At the DNA level, this CDR3 is encoded by other sequences in the same sample as well. The V gene is TRBV19, the J gene TRBJ1-1, with D perhaps matching TRBD1 (5 bases). The CDR3 extends over 14 amino acids. The V end lost 1 base, the J end lost 1 base, and 7 bases lay between the germline ends. The germline V gene encodes CDR1 LNHDA and CDR2 SQIVND (reference sequence). The CDR3 region has the DNA TGTGCCAGTAGTATAGGAAGGGGGAACACTGAAGCTTTCTTT. This codes for CASSIGRGNTEAFF.

The chain has TRBV2 and TRBJ1-4, with TRBD1 matching 10 bases. Trimming removed 7 bases from V and 6 bases from J; junction bases left unmatched: 5. This CDR3 is built from 14 residues. Per germline, CDR1 SNHLY and CDR2 FYNNEI. The CDR3 loop is CASIRDRGDEKLFF. The CDR3 DNA reads TGTGCCAGCATAAGGGACAGGGGTGATGAAAAACTGTTTTTT.

The table lists this clone with a few counts. This chain uses TRBV2 with TRBJ1-2; D gene uncertain. This CDR3 region has 12 residues. Deletions cut 3 bases from V and 2 bases from J, with 4 bases between. Looked up from germline, CDR1 is SNHLY and CDR2 is FYNNEI. The CDR3 loop reads CASSEANYGYTF. The CDR3 coding sequence is TGTGCCAGCAGTGAGGCAAACTATGGCTACACCTTC.

The chain has TRBV6-1 and TRBJ2-7; no reliable D call. Germline V gene sequence: CDR1 MNHNS, CDR2 SASEGT. The CDR3 is made up of 14 amino acids. The germline V and J ends were trimmed by 5 bases and 3 bases, with 14 bases remaining between them. This chain's CDR3 is CASSPSTSYYEQYF. The CDR3 DNA follows: TGTGCCAGCAGTCCGTCGACATCCTACTACGAGCAGTACTTC.

The genes are TRBV11-3 and TRBJ2-1; 12 bases agree with TRBD2. CDR1 is SGHNT and CDR2 is YENEEA in the germline V gene. The CDR3 length is 16 residues. Unmatched junction bases numbered 8, after V lost 4 bases and J lost 7 bases. CDR3 DNA: TGTGCCAGCAGCTCCCAACTAGCGGGAGGACAGAATGAGCAGTTCTTC. Translating gives CASSSQLAGGQNEQFF.

The chain combines TRBV6-1 with TRBJ1-1; 8 bases line up with TRBD1. CDR3 length equals 14 residues. Trimming took 6 bases from V and 4 from J; bases not matched to a gene: 7. Germline loops: CDR1 MNHNS, CDR2 SASEGT. The CDR3 nucleotides are TGTGCCAGCAGATTACCTACAGGGGGCACTGAAGCTTTCTTT. The encoded protein is CASRLPTGGTEAFF.

The gene calls are TRBV2 and TRBJ2-7; perhaps TRBD1 as D (5 bases). Germline lookup yields CDR1 SNHLY and CDR2 FYNNEI. Trimming cost V 5 bases and J 3 bases, with 14 bases left between them. This CDR3 spans 14 amino acids. The CDR3 nucleotides read TGTGCCAGCAGTCCATCAGGGTCTTTCTACGAGCAGTACTTC. This sequence encodes CASSPSGSFYEQYF.

This rearrangement joins TRBV5-1 to TRBJ1-4, with a tentative D call TRBD1 (5 bases). V was cut by 0 bases and J by 3 bases, with 6 bases left in between. There are 14 residues in the CDR3. Germline V gene data show CDR1 as SGHRS and CDR2 as YFSETQ. CDR3 sequence (DNA): TGCGCCAGCAGCTTGGCGGGGGCTAATGAAAAACTGTTTTTT. It yields the protein CASSLAGANEKLFF.

The chain is built from TRBV6-5 and TRBJ1-1; no firm D call. Per the germline V gene, CDR1 is MNHEY and CDR2 is SVGAGI. The CDR3 extends over 12 amino acids. V lost 6 bases, J lost 8 bases, and 13 bases lay in between. The CDR3 is CASSPRGGEAFF. CDR3 coding DNA: TGTGCCAGCAGCCCCCGGGGAGGGGAAGCTTTCTTT.

The chain recombines TRBV29-1 with TRBJ1-2; perhaps TRBD1 as D (6 bases). CDR1 is SQVTM, CDR2 ANQGSEA, per germline. Trimming removed 7 bases from V and 9 bases from J, with 15 bases in between. The CDR3 runs to 11 residues. DNA for the CDR3: TGCAGCGCCCGGGACACCTTGCGCTACACCTTC. Translating gives CSARDTLRYTF.

Here the CDR3 DNA reads TGCGCCAGCAGCCAACCCCTGGCCGGGACAGGGAACTACAATGAGCAGTTCTTC. This gives the protein CASSQPLAGTGNYNEQFF. J is TRBJ2-1 and V is TRBV4-1, with 9 positions matching TRBD1. Unmatched junction bases numbered 11, after V lost 2 bases and J lost 3 bases. The CDR3 sequence is 18 residues long. The V gene's germline CDR1 is MGHRA and CDR2 YSYEKL.

The J gene is TRBJ2-3, the V gene TRBV5-1, with 13 bases lining up with TRBD2. Looked up from germline, CDR1 is SGHRS and CDR2 is YFSETQ. The CDR3 contains 19 residues. V trimming: 5 bases; J trimming: 0 bases; junction bases outside the gene matches: 12. The CDR3 sequence: CASSPGLAGRPRSTDTQYF. The CDR3 DNA reads TGCGCCAGCAGTCCGGGACTAGCGGGAAGGCCACGTAGCACAGATACGCAGTATTTT.

The chain couples TRBV11-2 to TRBJ2-7, with TRBD2 identical over 8 bases. This CDR3 is built from 15 residues. Trimming took 6 bases from V and 0 from J; bases not matched to a gene: 7. Germline assignment: CDR1 SGHAT and CDR2 FQNNGV. CDR3 region: CASSQQRGLSYEQYF. CDR3 coding DNA: TGTGCCAGCAGTCAACAGCGGGGGCTCTCCTACGAGCAGTACTTC. The full variable domain, in which reference TRBV11-2 and TRBJ2-7 provide the parts outside the CDR3, is EAGVAQSPRYKIIEKRQSVAFWCNPISGHATLYWYQQILGQGPKLLIQFQNNGVVDDSQLPKDRFSAERLKGVDSTLKIQPAKLEDSAVYLCASSQQRGLSYEQYFGPGTRLTVT.

The gene calls are TRBV28 and TRBJ1-5, with D possibly TRBD1 on 5 matching bases. Trimming removed 2 bases at V and 6 bases at J, with 14 bases between. This CDR3 has 15 amino acids. The germline V gene encodes CDR1 MDHEN and CDR2 SYDVKM. The CDR3 region has the DNA TGTGCCAGCAGTTTAGTCCCGGCAGGGATTCAGCCCCAGCATTTT. Its translation is CASSLVPAGIQPQHF.

This chain uses TRBV7-6 with TRBJ2-2; 9 nucleotides agree with TRBD2. The CDR3 totals 16 residues. Germline lookup yields CDR1 SGHVS and CDR2 FNYEAQ. After removal of 1 base from V and 7 bases from J, the junction contained 7 bases not matched to a gene. This chain's CDR3 is CASSLVAGDGHGELFF. The CDR3 nucleotides are TGTGCCAGCAGCTTAGTAGCGGGAGATGGTCACGGGGAGCTGTTTTTT. The full variable domain, with the rest looked up from reference TRBV7-6 and TRBJ2-2, is GAGVSQSPRYKVTKRGQDVALRCDPISGHVSLYWYRQALGQGPEFLTYFNYEAQQDKSGLPNDRFSAERPEGSISTLTIQRTEQRDSAMYRCASSLVAGDGHGELFFGEGSRLTVL.

CDR3 DNA sequence: TGTGCCAGCAGCCAATGGCATAGGGGTGATGAAAAACTGTTTTTT. Its protein product is CASSQWHRGDEKLFF. This chain joins TRBV16 and TRBJ1-4, with a weak D call TRBD1 (5 bases). The germline V and J ends were trimmed by 1 base and 6 bases, with 12 bases remaining between them. The germline gives CDR1 KGHSY, CDR2 FQNENV. The CDR3 length is 15 residues.

V gene TRBV4-1 combines with J gene TRBJ1-4; 8 bases fit TRBD1. CDR3 size: 15 residues. Germline V CDR1 and CDR2: MGHRA, YSYEKL. V shed 4 bases and J 3 bases; nucleotides not matched to a gene: 4. CDR3 DNA sequence: TGCGCCAGCAGCCCATCGGGACAGGCTAATGAAAAACTGTTTTTT. Protein: CASSPSGQANEKLFF.

The chain combines TRBV5-1 with TRBJ1-1; 7 bases agree with TRBD1. The CDR3 has 15 amino acids. The V gene end was trimmed by 0 bases and the J gene end by 4 bases; junction bases not matched to a gene: 6. CDR1 and CDR2 (germline): SGHRS, YFSETQ. This CDR3 reads CASSLGTGAATEAFF. For the CDR3, the DNA is TGCGCCAGCAGCTTGGGAACAGGGGCGGCCACTGAAGCTTTCTTT.

This chain connects TRBV5-6 to TRBJ2-1; D remains unclear. This CDR3 spans 13 amino acids. Germline values: CDR1 SGHDT, CDR2 YYEEEE. Trimming took off 0 bases at V and 3 bases at J, with 4 bases between the two ends. The CDR3 DNA follows: TGTGCCAGCAGCTTGGGAGGCTACAATGAGCAGTTCTTC. It encodes CASSLGGYNEQFF.